These 19 T cell receptor beta chains were sequenced from one sample in a study of blood T cell repertoires in COVID-19. Assay: immunoSEQ multiplex PCR; the TCRdb copy retains only in-frame clones and omits some. The sample includes hundreds of thousands of clones, approximately 86% of them seen just once. The sample comprised peripheral blood. The receptor set was obtained from a man in his 70s with acute or convalescent COVID-19.

The chain links TRBV5-6 to TRBJ1-2; D is uncertain. Germline V gene sequence: CDR1 SGHDT, CDR2 YYEEEE. The CDR3 runs to 14 residues. The ends were cut back, 2 bases at V and 8 bases at J, with 16 bases in the middle. The CDR3, as DNA: TGTGCCAGCAGCTTTCAAGGAAGAGGTGGAGGCTACACCTTC. The encoded protein is CASSFQGRGGGYTF.

The chain joins TRBV7-5 to TRBJ2-3; TRBD1 is taken as the D call from the table, unchecked against the DNA. TRBV7-5 represents a pseudogene. The CDR3 totals 16 residues. The CDR3 DNA reads as TGTGCCAGAAGCTTAGCTCAGGTACCTAGCACAGATACGCAGTATTTT. It translates to CARSLAQVPSTDTQYF.

This chain joins TRBV14 and TRBJ2-3; no reliable D call. Germline values: CDR1 SGHDN, CDR2 FVKESK. V gave up 3 bases and J gave up 0 bases, with 7 bases separating them. The CDR3 loop spans 14 amino acids. CDR3 in DNA: TGTGCCAGCAGCCAGGCTTATAGCACAGATACGCAGTATTTT. It translates to CASSQAYSTDTQYF.

The V gene is TRBV12-3 or TRBV12-4, the J gene TRBJ1-2; TRBD1 agrees at 10 bases. CDR3 length: 13 amino acids. Trimming at V came to 6 bases and at J to 8 bases, leaving 6 bases not matched to a gene. For the CDR3, the DNA is TGTGCCAGCAGCCCGGACAGGGGGACGGGCTACACCTTC. The encoded protein is CASSPDRGTGYTF.

The J gene is TRBJ2-3, the V gene TRBV12-3 or TRBV12-4; D perhaps matches TRBD2 (5 bases). Trimming took off 5 bases at V and 5 bases at J, with 11 bases between the two ends. The CDR3 sequence is 13 residues long. The CDR3 nucleotides are TGTGCCAGCAGTCAGCCAGCGGTAGATACGCAGTATTTT. The encoded protein is CASSQPAVDTQYF.

To note about this clone: Germline and junction disagree at one end, which may indicate a read error. V gene TRBV4-3 combines with J gene TRBJ1-3; D is perhaps TRBD1 (5 bases). CDR3 length equals 19 residues. Germline CDR1 LGHNA, CDR2 YSLEER. DNA of the CDR3: TGCGCCAGCAGCCAAGATTCGGGAGCAGGGAGAGTTGGTGGAGACACCATATATTTT. Encoded protein: CASSQDSGAGRVGGDTIYF.

The genes are TRBV7-9 and TRBJ2-3; TRBD1 agrees at 8 bases. The CDR3 covers 18 residues. Germline CDR1 and CDR2: SEHNR and FQNEAQ (reference sequence). After removal of 4 bases from V and 5 bases from J, the junction contained 17 bases not matched to a gene. The CDR3 here is CASSSRQGLRLMGDTQYF. The CDR3 DNA sequence: TGTGCCAGCAGCTCGAGACAGGGGTTACGACTAATGGGAGATACGCAGTATTTT.

As DNA, the CDR3 is TGTGCCAGCTCACCCGGTACCTCGAACACTGAAGCTTTCTTT. Residues: CASSPGTSNTEAFF. The chain joins TRBV18 to TRBJ1-1, with no clear D. The V end lost 3 bases, the J end lost 1 base, and 9 bases lay between the germline ends. This CDR3 comprises 14 residues. Germline V gene lookup returns CDR1 KGHSH and CDR2 LQKENI.

V and J are TRBV25-1 and TRBJ1-5, with 8 bases identical to TRBD1. Germline V gene sequence: CDR1 MGHDK, CDR2 SYGVNS. V trimming: 6 bases; J trimming: 4 bases; junction bases outside the gene matches: 2. This CDR3 has 13 amino acids. CDR3 coding DNA: TGTGCCAGCAGAGGACAGGGAAATCAGCCCCAGCATTTT. Translation: CASRGQGNQPQHF.

The V and J genes are TRBV10-3 and TRBJ2-2; D is perhaps TRBD1 (5 bases). The CDR3 is made up of 16 amino acids. Germline lookup yields CDR1 ENHRY and CDR2 SYGVKD. V lost 4 bases to trimming and J lost 3 bases, with 15 bases between them. The DNA of the CDR3 is TGTGCCATCAGTGTTCTGGGGCCCCGAGACACCGGGGAGCTGTTTTTT. Translation: CAISVLGPRDTGELFF.

The rearrangement joins TRBV19 to TRBJ1-1, with 7 bases that match TRBD1. This CDR3 contains 15 residues. The V and J ends lost 5 bases and 0 bases, in that order; junction bases with no gene match: 6. Germline assignment: CDR1 LNHDA and CDR2 SQIVND (reference sequence). CDR3 residues: CASSLKTGMNTEAFF. The CDR3 DNA sequence: TGTGCCAGTAGTCTCAAGACAGGGATGAACACTGAAGCTTTCTTT.

V and J are TRBV5-1 and TRBJ2-7; D possibly corresponds to TRBD2 (5 bases). V dropped 4 bases and J dropped 0 bases, with 17 bases sitting between them. CDR1 SGHRS and CDR2 YFSETQ come from the germline V gene. CDR3 length equals 16 residues. CDR3 bases: TGCGCCAGCAGCCCGGTGCGGAGGACCGTCTCCTACGAGCAGTACTTC. Translation gives CASSPVRRTVSYEQYF.

The chain links TRBV7-9 to TRBJ2-4, with TRBD1 as a possible D gene (6 bases). The germline V gene encodes CDR1 SEHNR and CDR2 FQNEAQ (reference sequence). This CDR3 is built from 18 residues. V lost 4 bases, J lost 0 bases, and 19 bases lay in between. The CDR3 nucleotides read TGTGCCAGCAGCTCAAACCTGCAGGGGACCCTAGCCAAAAACATTCAGTACTTC. Protein: CASSSNLQGTLAKNIQYF.

The chain links TRBV6-5 to TRBJ1-1; D is possibly TRBD1 (5 bases). The CDR3 is 13 amino acids. Trimming took off 6 bases at V and 5 bases at J, with 13 bases between the two ends. Germline-derived CDR1 and CDR2 are MNHEY and SVGAGI. This chain's CDR3 is CASRMTERTEAFF. DNA for the CDR3: TGTGCCAGCAGGATGACAGAGAGGACTGAAGCTTTCTTT.

The chain recombines TRBV5-1 with TRBJ1-1; D is unclear. Looked up from germline, CDR1 is SGHRS and CDR2 is YFSETQ. The CDR3 is 12 residues long. The germline V and J ends were trimmed by 0 bases and 10 bases, with 10 bases remaining between them. The CDR3 is CASSLAGDAAFF. Here the CDR3 DNA reads TGCGCCAGCAGCTTGGCCGGGGATGCAGCTTTCTTT. Using reference TRBV5-1 and TRBJ1-1 for the parts outside the CDR3, the full variable domain is KAGVTQTPRYLIKTRGQQVTLSCSPISGHRSVSWYQQTPGQGLQFLFEYFSETQRNKGNFPGRFSGRQFSNSRSEMNVSTLELGDSALYLCASSLAGDAAFFGQGTRLTVV.

This clone was recorded only once. V is TRBV5-1 and J is TRBJ2-5; 7 nucleotides line up with TRBD1. This CDR3 comprises 15 residues. In germline, CDR1 is SGHRS, CDR2 YFSETQ. V shed 1 base and J 2 bases; nucleotides not matched to a gene: 5. The CDR3 nucleotides are TGCGCCAGCAGCTTGTCTGGGACAGAGCAAGAGACCCAGTACTTC. It codes for CASSLSGTEQETQYF.

This clone was counted between two and nine times. J is TRBJ2-7 and V is TRBV19; D call uncertain. Between the trimmed V and J ends, which lost 5 bases and 1 base, there was a span of 9 bases. The CDR3 runs to 13 residues. Germline assignment: CDR1 LNHDA and CDR2 SQIVND (reference sequence). The CDR3 DNA sequence: TGTGCCAGTAGTCCAAGCCTTTCCTACGAGCAGTACTTC. It encodes CASSPSLSYEQYF.

This clone has only a few counts. The rearrangement uses TRBV20-1 and TRBJ2-7; maybe TRBD2 (5 bases). Germline V gene data show CDR1 as DFQATT and CDR2 as SNEGSKA (reference sequence). Trimming cost V 3 bases and J 5 bases, with 8 bases left between them. The CDR3 sequence is 11 residues long. This CDR3 reads CSASLGNEQYF. DNA for the CDR3: TGCAGTGCTAGTCTCGGGAACGAGCAGTACTTC.

The chain links TRBV28 to TRBJ1-5; D not certain. CDR1 is MDHEN, CDR2 SYDVKM, per germline. V was pared by 2 bases and J by 0 bases, with 17 bases between. The CDR3 runs to 18 residues. The CDR3 nucleotides are TGTGCCAGCAGTTTACGGGAGTCCAGCGATTATAGCAATCAGCCCCAGCATTTT. Protein: CASSLRESSDYSNQPQHF.